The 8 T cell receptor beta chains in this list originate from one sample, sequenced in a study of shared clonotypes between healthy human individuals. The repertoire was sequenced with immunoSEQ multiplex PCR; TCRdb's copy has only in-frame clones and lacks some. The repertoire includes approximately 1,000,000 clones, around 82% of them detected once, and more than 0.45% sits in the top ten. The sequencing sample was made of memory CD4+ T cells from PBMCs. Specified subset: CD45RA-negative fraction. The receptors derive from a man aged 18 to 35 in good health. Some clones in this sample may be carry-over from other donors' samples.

In nucleotides, the CDR3 is TGTGCCATCAGTGAGGGCAGGCAGAGCAATCAGCCCCAGCATTTT. This sequence encodes CAISEGRQSNQPQHF. The chain has TRBV10-3 and TRBJ1-5; D is ambiguous. CDR1 is ENHRY, CDR2 SYGVKD, per germline. Deletions cut 2 bases from V and 1 base from J, with 9 bases between. The CDR3 has 15 amino acids.

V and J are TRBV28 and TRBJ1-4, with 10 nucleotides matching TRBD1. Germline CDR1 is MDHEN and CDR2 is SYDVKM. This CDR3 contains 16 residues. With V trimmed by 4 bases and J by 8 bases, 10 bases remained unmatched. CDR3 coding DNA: TGTGCCAGCAGTTCGGGACAGGGGAGTAGGGAAGAAAAACTGTTTTTT. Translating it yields CASSSGQGSREEKLFF.

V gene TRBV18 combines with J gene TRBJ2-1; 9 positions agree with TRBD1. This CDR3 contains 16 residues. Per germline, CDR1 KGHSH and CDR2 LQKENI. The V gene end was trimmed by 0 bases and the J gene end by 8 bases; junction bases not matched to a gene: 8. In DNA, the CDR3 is TGTGCCAGCTCACCACCAGAGACAGGGGGAGACTATGAGCAGTTCTTC. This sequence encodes CASSPPETGGDYEQFF.

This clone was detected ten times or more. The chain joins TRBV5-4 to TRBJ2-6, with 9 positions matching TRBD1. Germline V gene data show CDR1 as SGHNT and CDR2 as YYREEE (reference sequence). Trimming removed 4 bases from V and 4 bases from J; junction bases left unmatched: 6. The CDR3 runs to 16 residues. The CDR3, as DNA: TGTGCCAGCAGCACGGGGACAGGGCAAGGGGCCAACGTCCTGACTTTC. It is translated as CASSTGTGQGANVLTF. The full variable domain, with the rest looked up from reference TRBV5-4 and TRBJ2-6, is ETGVTQSPTHLIKTRGQQVTLRCSSQSGHNTVSWYQQALGQGPQFIFQYYREEENGRGNFPPRFSGLQFPNYSSELNVNALELDDSALYLCASSTGTGQGANVLTFGAGSRLTVL.

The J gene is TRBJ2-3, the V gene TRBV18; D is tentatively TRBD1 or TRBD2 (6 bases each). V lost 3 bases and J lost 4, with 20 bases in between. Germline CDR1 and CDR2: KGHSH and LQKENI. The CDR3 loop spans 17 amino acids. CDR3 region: CASSPQGGRGGSDTQYF. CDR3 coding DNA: TGTGCCAGCTCACCCCAGGGCGGCAGGGGAGGATCAGATACGCAGTATTTT.

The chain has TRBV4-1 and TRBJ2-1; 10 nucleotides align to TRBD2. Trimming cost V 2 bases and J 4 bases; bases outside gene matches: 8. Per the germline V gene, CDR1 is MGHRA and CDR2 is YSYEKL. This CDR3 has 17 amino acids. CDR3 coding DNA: TGCGCCAGCAGCCAACCTACCGGGACTAGCGAATACAATGAGCAGTTCTTC. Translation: CASSQPTGTSEYNEQFF.

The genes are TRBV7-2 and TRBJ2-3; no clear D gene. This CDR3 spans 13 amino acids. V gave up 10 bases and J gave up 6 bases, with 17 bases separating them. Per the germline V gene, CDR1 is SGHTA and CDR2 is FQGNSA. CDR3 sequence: CATRPPQPDTQYF. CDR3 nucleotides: TGTGCCACTAGACCCCCTCAACCGGATACGCAGTATTTT.

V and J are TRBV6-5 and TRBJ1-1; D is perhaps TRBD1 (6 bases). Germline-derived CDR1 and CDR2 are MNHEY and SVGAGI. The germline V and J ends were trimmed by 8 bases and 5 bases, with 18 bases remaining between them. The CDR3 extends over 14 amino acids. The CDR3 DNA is TGTGCCAGCTTACATACAGGGATAGGGACTGAAGCTTTCTTT. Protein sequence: CASLHTGIGTEAFF.